These T cell receptor beta chains were read from a single sample in a study of cytomegalovirus exposure and HLA in healthy donors. TCRdb's copy holds only in-frame clones and misses some; the assay was immunoSEQ multiplex PCR. The sample shows roughly 120,000 clones, around 88% of them seen only once. Sequencing input: PBMCs. These TCRs come from a man in his forties in good health and CMV-seronegative. The CDR3 runs from the conserved cysteine through the conserved F or W. The D gene is left open where the match is weak. Clone size, where shown, is once, few, many, or a class for clones that have expanded.

d_call clone_size j_call v_call cdr3_aa cdr3_nt
. once TRBJ1-5 TRBV5-6 CASSLRGYSNQPQHF TGTGCCAGCAGCTTGAGGGGGTATAGCAATCAGCCCCAGCATTTT
. . TRBJ2-2 TRBV29-1 CSIKSGISNTGELFF TGCAGCATTAAGTCCGGTATTTCGAACACCGGGGAGCTGTTTTTT
TRBD1 . TRBJ1-6 TRBV5-1 CASTSGQGGNSPLHF TGCGCCAGCACCTCTGGACAGGGCGGGAATTCACCCCTCCACTTT
TRBD1 . TRBJ2-7 TRBV15 CATSRETGGSYEQYF TGTGCCACCAGCAGAGAGACAGGGGGTTCCTACGAGCAGTACTTC
. . TRBJ2-7 TRBV6-1 CASSDGRATYEQYF TGTGCCAGCAGTGACGGCAGGGCCACCTACGAGCAGTACTTC
. . TRBJ2-7 TRBV6-5 CASSYGAGPYEQYF TGTGCCAGCAGTTACGGGGCAGGGCCCTACGAGCAGTACTTC
. . TRBJ1-1 TRBV9 CASSAQPGGGATVNTEAFF TGTGCCAGCAGCGCCCAGCCGGGCGGGGGGGCAACGGTGAACACTGAAGCTTTCTTT
TRBD1 . TRBJ2-7 TRBV4-2 CASSQDEGAKGEQYF TGTGCCAGCAGCCAAGATGAGGGGGCCAAGGGCGAGCAGTACTTC
. once TRBJ2-7 TRBV6-5 CASSYEVNSYEQYF TGTGCCAGCAGTTACGAGGTCAACTCCTACGAGCAGTACTTC
. once TRBJ2-1 TRBV10-3 CAISGGVYNEQFF TGTGCCATCAGTGGAGGAGTCTACAATGAGCAGTTCTTC
TRBD2 few TRBJ2-5 TRBV30 CAWSVTSGGARETQYF TGTGCCTGGAGTGTGACTAGCGGGGGGGCGAGAGAGACCCAGTACTTC
. . TRBJ1-2 TRBV6-5 CASAEARSGYTF TGTGCCAGTGCGGAGGCTCGCAGTGGCTACACCTTC
. . TRBJ2-7 TRBV25-1 CASSYSYEQYF TGTGCCAGCAGCTACAGCTACGAGCAGTACTTC
TRBD2 . TRBJ2-1 TRBV9 CASSPSSGTSGVGEQFF TGTGCCAGCAGCCCGTCTTCCGGGACTAGCGGGGTCGGGGAGCAGTTCTTC
TRBD1 . TRBJ2-6 TRBV29-1 CSVVARGSSGANVLTF TGCAGCGTTGTTGCCAGGGGGAGCTCTGGGGCCAACGTCCTGACTTTC
TRBD1 . TRBJ2-7 TRBV4-2 CASSTPGTGYEQYF TGTGCCAGCAGCACCCCCGGGACAGGGTACGAGCAGTACTTC
. few TRBJ1-1 TRBV13 CASSLGVRPPETEAFF TGTGCCAGCAGCTTAGGCGTGCGGCCCCCTGAAACTGAAGCTTTCTTT
. . TRBJ2-3 TRBV4-2 CASSRGGGASTDTQYF TGTGCCAGCAGCCGAGGGGGTGGGGCCAGCACAGATACGCAGTATTTT
TRBD1 few TRBJ2-7 TRBV4-1 CASSQESGGGYEQYF TGCGCCAGCAGCCAAGAATCAGGGGGCGGATACGAGCAGTACTTC
. . TRBJ1-1 TRBV28 CASSLKGYTEAFF TGTGCCAGCAGTCTGAAGGGGTACACTGAAGCTTTCTTT